Below, one T cell receptor beta chain is given with its context. Its antigen is not known. Primers: 60 Vbeta forward and 13 Jbeta reverse. Some clones are missing from TCRdb's copy, which holds only in-frame ones; the method was immunoSEQ multiplex PCR. The sample holds 150,000 to 200,000 clones, about 74% seen once. The sample belongs to a study of cytomegalovirus exposure and HLA in healthy donors. For the study at large: Unique TCR beta sequences numbering some 120 million came from about 180 million T cells in an earlier analysis. Early release data held 75 million to 100 million unique TCRs from HLA-typed donors. Whole-study findings and limits: TCR beta chain V- and J-gene trimming was linked, in a later analysis, to a missense variant in DCLRE1C.

Among the donors, all were healthy bone marrow donors. CDR3 length: 14 residues. Trimming took off 5 bases at V and 0 bases at J, with 13 bases between the two ends. Germline V gene data show CDR1 as SQVTM and CDR2 as ANQGSEA. The source of this sequence is a male donor in good health and CMV-seronegative. V gene TRBV29-1 combines with J gene TRBJ1-1, with D possibly matching TRBD1 (5 bases). The specimen was PBMCs. The CDR3 spells CSVRTGLLNTEAFF. CDR3 sequence (DNA): TGCAGCGTTCGAACGGGACTTTTGAACACTGAAGCTTTCTTT.